A selection of T cell receptor beta chains follows, all from one sample in a study of T cell responses to AZD1222 COVID-19 vaccine. TCRdb's copy holds only in-frame clones and misses some; the assay was immunoSEQ multiplex PCR. Of 150,000 to 200,000 clones listed, 85% to 95% are singletons. Sequencing was performed on peripheral blood, taken 28 days after the second dose of the MenACWY control vaccine. Source of these receptors: an adult who received the MenACWY meningococcal vaccine as a control. Both conserved end residues are part of each CDR3. D genes are given only for firm matches. Not every row has a clone size; where given, it reads once, few, many or a size class.

D,V,size,J,CDR3,DNA
TRBD2,TRBV6-5,NA,TRBJ2-3,CASSFSGNPDTQYF,TGTGCCAGCAGTTTTAGCGGGAATCCAGATACGCAGTATTTT
TRBD2,TRBV7-6,NA,TRBJ2-3,CASSLGSGRRTDTQYF,TGTGCCAGCAGCTTAGGGAGCGGGAGGAGGACAGATACGCAGTATTTT
TRBD1,TRBV27,NA,TRBJ1-4,CASSLDRATEKLFF,TGTGCCAGCAGTCTGGACAGGGCAACTGAAAAACTGTTTTTT
NA,TRBV19,once,TRBJ1-5,CASSMGGDQPQHF,TGTGCCAGTAGTATGGGTGGAGATCAGCCCCAGCATTTT
TRBD1,TRBV5-1,NA,TRBJ2-7,CASKGQPQFYEQYF,TGCGCCAGCAAGGGACAGCCTCAATTCTACGAGCAGTACTTC
NA,TRBV5-1,NA,TRBJ2-5,CASSLERGQETQYF,TGCGCCAGCAGCTTGGAGCGAGGCCAAGAGACCCAGTACTTC
NA,TRBV28,NA,TRBJ1-2,CASSPRALFDGYTF,TGTGCCAGCAGTCCCCGGGCCTTGTTCGATGGCTACACCTTC
TRBD1,TRBV30,NA,TRBJ1-1,CAWKQGYTEAFF,TGTGCCTGGAAACAGGGGTACACTGAAGCTTTCTTT
NA,TRBV7-6,few,TRBJ2-7,CASSLVPSRDLEQYF,TGTGCCAGCAGCTTAGTCCCCAGCAGGGACCTCGAGCAGTACTTC
NA,TRBV7-9,NA,TRBJ2-7,CASSYRDVAYEQYF,TGTGCCAGCAGTTACCGGGACGTTGCCTACGAGCAGTACTTC
NA,TRBV9,NA,TRBJ2-3,CASSDPEGTDTQYF,TGTGCCAGCAGCGACCCCGAGGGCACAGATACGCAGTATTTT
NA,TRBV6-1,NA,TRBJ2-1,CASSERNEQFF,TGTGCCAGCAGTGAAAGGAATGAGCAGTTCTTC
TRBD1,TRBV30,NA,TRBJ2-7,CAWSVRDRGLYEQYF,TGTGCCTGGAGTGTACGAGACAGGGGTTTGTACGAGCAGTACTTC
NA,TRBV27,NA,TRBJ2-3,CASSLSTATDTQYF,TGTGCCAGCAGTTTATCGACAGCCACAGATACGCAGTATTTT
NA,TRBV27,NA,TRBJ1-4,CASSQVPGQFYEKLFF,TGTGCCAGCAGTCAGGTGCCGGGACAATTTTATGAAAAACTGTTTTTT
TRBD1,TRBV24-1,NA,TRBJ2-1,CATSEPGQGVYNEQFF,TGTGCCACCAGTGAACCGGGACAGGGGGTCTACAATGAGCAGTTCTTC
TRBD2,TRBV10-3,NA,TRBJ2-1,CAITSGSFRDEQFF,TGTGCCATCACTAGCGGGAGCTTCAGGGATGAGCAGTTCTTC
TRBD1,TRBV5-1,few,TRBJ1-1,CASRESDRGNTEAFF,TGCGCCAGCCGCGAATCTGACAGGGGAAACACTGAAGCTTTCTTT
NA,TRBV6-2/TRBV6-3,once,TRBJ1-4,CASSYWLNEKLFF,TGTGCCAGCAGTTACTGGTTAAATGAAAAACTGTTTTTT
NA,TRBV2,NA,TRBJ2-7,CASRLDQPSYHEQYF,TGTGCCAGCAGATTGGACCAGCCAAGTTACCACGAGCAGTACTTC
TRBD2,TRBV24-1,NA,TRBJ2-1,CATSASGRANEQFF,TGTGCCACCAGTGCTAGCGGGAGGGCCAATGAGCAGTTCTTC
TRBD1,TRBV29-1,NA,TRBJ2-3,CSLSKRQGPFDTQYF,TGCAGCCTATCCAAAAGACAGGGGCCGTTTGATACGCAGTATTTT
TRBD2,TRBV5-1,NA,TRBJ2-5,CASGVDSGRRETQYF,TGCGCCAGCGGGGTAGATAGCGGGAGGCGGGAGACCCAGTACTTC
TRBD1,TRBV9,NA,TRBJ1-1,CASSAGTGWGAFF,TGTGCCAGCAGCGCCGGGACAGGGTGGGGAGCTTTCTTT
NA,TRBV14,NA,TRBJ1-6,CASSQDRGSPLHF,TGTGCCAGCAGCCAAGATCGGGGTTCACCCCTCCACTTT
NA,TRBV7-9,NA,TRBJ1-2,CASSWEGRGYGYTF,TGTGCCAGCAGCTGGGAGGGGCGGGGATATGGCTACACCTTC
NA,TRBV24-1,NA,TRBJ1-5,CATSDAGDSNQPQHF,TGTGCCACCAGTGATGCCGGGGATAGCAATCAGCCCCAGCATTTT
NA,TRBV3-1/TRBV3-2,NA,TRBJ1-4,CASSWGGMEKLFF,TGTGCCAGCAGCTGGGGAGGGATGGAAAAACTGTTTTTT
NA,TRBV18,NA,TRBJ1-2,CASSPGTLRGGYTF,TGTGCCAGCTCACCGGGCACACTCAGGGGCGGCTACACCTTC
NA,TRBV15,NA,TRBJ2-1,CATSRDGGIRDEQFF,TGTGCCACCAGCAGAGACGGGGGAATTAGGGATGAGCAGTTCTTC
NA,TRBV7-3,NA,TRBJ2-1,CASSRGTEVREQFF,TGTGCCAGCAGTCGCGGGACAGAAGTTCGAGAGCAGTTCTTC
NA,TRBV10-3,NA,TRBJ1-5,CAISESRVIGNQPQHF,TGTGCCATCAGTGAGTCGAGGGTAATCGGCAATCAGCCCCAGCATTTT
NA,TRBV14,NA,TRBJ2-2,CASSQELGNTGELFF,TGTGCCAGCAGCCAAGAATTGGGGAACACCGGGGAGCTGTTTTTT
NA,TRBV30,NA,TRBJ1-1,CAWSHGQNTEAFF,TGTGCCTGGAGTCATGGACAGAACACTGAAGCTTTCTTT
NA,TRBV9,NA,TRBJ1-1,CASSVLDSYVTEAFF,TGTGCCAGCAGCGTACTTGACAGCTACGTGACTGAAGCTTTCTTT